Listed here are 2 T cell receptor beta chains from one sample, sequenced in a study of blood T cells in healthy people across ages. Primers used in a second PCR of about 7 to 11 cycles were a sample-barcoded 5' primer and a J-beta primer mix. TCRdb analysed the 5' RACE reads with MiXCR anew, one entry per CDR3 protein. Altogether more than 900,000 distinct CDR3 sequences are present, approximately 32% being singletons, with the ten largest covering roughly a tenth. These data were also reused for a study on T cells of mothers and their children.

What was sequenced was blood. These receptors were collected from a woman aged 40 to 50 in good health.

The chain uses TRBV7-2 and TRBJ1-4; a possible D gene is TRBD1 (5 bases). Germline V gives CDR1 SGHTA, CDR2 FQGNSA. The CDR3 totals 15 residues. Deletions cut 2 bases from V and 3 bases from J, with 10 bases between. CDR3 sequence: CASSLSPGSNEKLFF. The CDR3, as DNA: TGTGCCAGCAGCTTAAGTCCAGGGTCTAATGAAAAACTGTTTTTT.

This clonotype showed up just a few times. V and J are TRBV5-5 and TRBJ2-2; TRBD2 is a possible D gene (6 bases). Between the trimmed V and J ends, which lost 0 bases and 3 bases, there was a span of 9 bases. The length of the CDR3 is 15 residues. CDR1 and CDR2 (germline): SGHKS, YYEKEE (reference sequence). The DNA for the CDR3 is TGTGCCAGCAGCTTGGGAGGAGGGCACACCGGGGAGCTGTTTTTT. Protein sequence: CASSLGGGHTGELFF.